The 15 T cell receptor beta chains below come from one sample, sequenced in a study of T cells in Graves' hyperthyroidism and ophthalmopathy. It was RNA transcripts that yielded the amplified TCR beta CDR3 regions. When the TCR CDR3 underwent first-round RT-PCR, the HTBI primer set was used. TCRdb redid the calling of the multiplex PCR reads with MiXCR, one entry per CDR3 protein. The data hold hundreds of thousands of distinct CDR3 sequences, with 12% to 15% observed a single time. The sample taken for sequencing was blood. All receptors come from a woman aged 40 to 55 with Graves' hyperthyroidism.

This clonotype was counted ten times or more. This sequence joins TRBV11-3 and TRBJ2-7, with 10 positions matching TRBD2. This CDR3 region has 14 residues. J was trimmed by 4 bases and V by 6 bases; bases with no gene match: 6. Per the germline V gene, CDR1 is SGHNT and CDR2 is YENEEA. CDR3 bases: TGTGCCAGCAGTCGCGGACTAGCGGTATACGAGCAGTACTTC. Its protein is CASSRGLAVYEQYF.

This clonotype was counted many times. The J gene is TRBJ2-1, the V gene TRBV20-1, with D possibly TRBD1 on 6 matching bases. V lost 0 bases and J lost 8, with 23 bases in between. The CDR3 is 17 residues long. Germline V gene data show CDR1 as DFQATT and CDR2 as SNEGSKA (reference sequence). The CDR3 sequence is CSARDLGATTRGDEQFF. CDR3 DNA sequence: TGCAGTGCTAGAGATTTGGGGGCCACCACTCGAGGTGATGAGCAGTTCTTC.

This clonotype occurred a few times. The gene calls are TRBV20-1 and TRBJ2-2; 7 nucleotides match TRBD2. The V and J ends lost 6 bases and 7 bases, in that order; junction bases with no gene match: 11. CDR1 and CDR2 (germline): DFQATT, SNEGSKA (reference sequence). CDR3 length equals 14 residues. As DNA, the CDR3 is TGCAGTGCCAGGATTGTGGGGGGGGGCGGGGAGCTGTTTTTT. Translated, it gives CSARIVGGGGELFF.

CDR3 amino acids: CASSQGLDFSRETQYF. CDR3 DNA: TGTGCCAGCAGCCAGGGGCTAGATTTTTCTCGAGAGACCCAGTACTTC. The chain uses TRBV7-9 and TRBJ2-5; the D gene is possibly TRBD1 (6 bases). CDR3 size: 16 residues. The germline CDR1 and CDR2 sequences are SEHNR and FQNEAQ (reference sequence). With 5 bases removed from V and 4 bases from J, the gap between germline ends came to 20 bases.

The chain joins TRBV12-3 or TRBV12-4 to TRBJ2-5, with 7 bases fitting TRBD1. With V trimmed by 4 bases and J by 5 bases, 7 bases remained unmatched. The CDR3 is 14 residues long. The CDR3 DNA follows: TGTGCCAGCAGTTCCGGGACAGTTCGGGAGACCCAGTACTTC. Encoded protein: CASSSGTVRETQYF.

This clonotype has at least ten counts. V and J are TRBV20-1 and TRBJ2-7; possible D gene TRBD1, 6 bases. The germline V gene has CDR1 DFQATT and CDR2 SNEGSKA (reference sequence). The V end was cut by 5 bases, the J end by 3 bases, with 14 bases between. The CDR3 contains 13 residues. CDR3 residues: CSAGGVLVYEQYF. CDR3 coding DNA: TGCAGTGCTGGGGGCGTTCTAGTCTACGAGCAGTACTTC.

This chain joins TRBV27 and TRBJ2-1; a possible D gene is TRBD1 (5 bases). The CDR3 totals 16 residues. The ends were cut back, 5 bases at V and 1 base at J, with 15 bases in the middle. The germline gives CDR1 MNHEY, CDR2 SMNVEV (reference sequence). CDR3 in amino acids: CASSDFYSGSYNEQFF. The CDR3 DNA sequence: TGTGCCAGCAGTGATTTTTACTCAGGGTCCTACAATGAGCAGTTCTTC.

This clonotype was recorded once. CDR3 nucleotide sequence: TGTGCCAGCAGCGAGGATAGGTGGATGGCTAATGAAAAACTGTTTTTT. Its translation is CASSEDRWMANEKLFF. The V gene is TRBV6-1, the J gene TRBJ1-4; D gene uncertain. CDR3 length: 16 residues. In germline, CDR1 is MNHNS, CDR2 SASEGT. The germline V and J ends were trimmed by 6 bases and 3 bases, with 17 bases remaining between them.

The chain combines TRBV6-1 with TRBJ2-5, with 13 positions matching TRBD2. The CDR3 covers 13 residues. Germline V gene lookup returns CDR1 MNHNS and CDR2 SASEGT. J gave up 13 bases and V 4 bases, and 6 bases lay outside the gene matches. CDR3 DNA sequence: TGTGCCAGCAGTGTGGGACTAGCGGGACCAACGTACTTC. As protein: CASSVGLAGPTYF.

Many counts were recorded for this clonotype. The chain couples TRBV10-1 to TRBJ2-5; D is undetermined. Germline-derived CDR1 and CDR2 are WNHNN and SYGVQD (reference sequence). CDR3 length: 18 amino acids. Between the trimmed V and J ends, which lost 7 bases and 0 bases, there was a span of 24 bases. The CDR3 sequence is CASTRLFYSWPNQETQYF. The CDR3, as DNA: TGCGCCAGCACCCGCCTTTTTTATAGTTGGCCGAACCAAGAGACCCAGTACTTC.

Worth noting for this clonotype: A much larger clone lies one base from this, so it may be a read error. The rearrangement links TRBV28 to TRBJ2-1; 11 bases fit TRBD2. The V gene's germline CDR1 is MDHEN and CDR2 SYDVKM. This CDR3 region has 15 residues. The ends lost 6 bases at V and 6 bases at J; junction bases unmatched: 7. The CDR3 protein is CASRATSGSPNEQFF. In DNA form, the CDR3 reads TGTGCCAGCAGGGCAACTAGCGGGAGTCCCAATGAGCAGTTCTTC.

The table lists this clonotype with many counts. V gene TRBV11-2 combines with J gene TRBJ2-4; no clear D gene. Germline V lookup: CDR1 SGHAT, CDR2 FQNNGV. Trimming shortened V by 5 bases and J by 0 bases, and 11 bases separated the two germline ends. The CDR3 has 15 residues. The CDR3 spells CASSVGRLAKNIQYF. DNA of the CDR3: TGTGCCAGCAGCGTAGGACGGCTAGCCAAAAACATTCAGTACTTC.

This clonotype came up many times. The CDR3 coding sequence is TGCAGTGCCATACAGATTTCGAACACTGAAGCTTTCTTT. This encodes CSAIQISNTEAFF. The chain carries TRBV20-1 and TRBJ1-1, with D hard to call. Germline CDR1 is DFQATT and CDR2 is SNEGSKA (reference sequence). The CDR3 extends over 13 amino acids. Between the trimmed V and J ends, which lost 6 bases and 1 base, there was a span of 12 bases.

This clonotype has only a few counts. The chain couples TRBV6-1 to TRBJ2-2; no clear D gene. The CDR3 extends over 13 amino acids. Germline lookup yields CDR1 MNHNS and CDR2 SASEGT. Trimming stripped 5 bases from V and 4 bases from J, with 8 bases between. Here the CDR3 DNA reads TGTGCCAGCAGTCCCTCGGCCACCGGGGAGCTGTTTTTT. Amino acids: CASSPSATGELFF.

Regarding this clonotype: A clone one base away is much larger, so this may be a read error. V and J are TRBV18 and TRBJ2-5; TRBD2 agrees at 7 bases. Per germline, CDR1 KGHSH and CDR2 LQKENI. There are 16 residues in the CDR3. Trimming removed 2 bases from V and 1 base from J; junction bases left unmatched: 7. For the CDR3, the DNA is TGTGCCAGCTCACCATTCCCTAGCGGAATCCAAGAGACCCAGTACTTC. Translating gives CASSPFPSGIQETQYF.